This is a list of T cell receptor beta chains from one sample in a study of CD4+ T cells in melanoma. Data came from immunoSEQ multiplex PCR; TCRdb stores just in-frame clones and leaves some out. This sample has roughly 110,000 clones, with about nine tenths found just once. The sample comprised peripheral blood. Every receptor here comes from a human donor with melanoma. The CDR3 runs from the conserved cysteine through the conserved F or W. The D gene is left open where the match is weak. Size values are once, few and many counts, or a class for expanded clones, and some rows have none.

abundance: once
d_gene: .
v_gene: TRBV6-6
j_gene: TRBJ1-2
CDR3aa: CASIRGVGTNYGYTF
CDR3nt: TGTGCCAGCATAAGAGGGGTGGGGACTAACTATGGCTACACCTTC

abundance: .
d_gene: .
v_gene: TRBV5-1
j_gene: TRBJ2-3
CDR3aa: CASSLLGRSTDTQYF
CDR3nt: TGCGCCAGCAGCTTGCTAGGCCGAAGCACAGATACGCAGTATTTT

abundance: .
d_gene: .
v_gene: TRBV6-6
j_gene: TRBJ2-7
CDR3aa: CASSNQKKLSYEQYF
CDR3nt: TGTGCCAGCAGCAACCAGAAGAAACTCTCCTACGAGCAGTACTTC

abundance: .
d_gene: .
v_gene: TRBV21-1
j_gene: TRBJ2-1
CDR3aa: CASSGRTSGSYNEQFF
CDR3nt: TGTGCCAGCAGCGGACGTACTAGCGGGAGCTACAATGAGCAGTTCTTC

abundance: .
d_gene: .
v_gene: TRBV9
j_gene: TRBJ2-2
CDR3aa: CASSPQSGRTGELFF
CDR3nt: TGTGCCAGCAGCCCCCAAAGTGGGAGGACCGGGGAGCTGTTTTTT

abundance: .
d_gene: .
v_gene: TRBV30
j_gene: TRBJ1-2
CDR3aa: CACPLGDRLNYGYTF
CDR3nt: TGTGCCTGCCCGCTCGGTGACCGCTTGAACTATGGCTACACCTTC

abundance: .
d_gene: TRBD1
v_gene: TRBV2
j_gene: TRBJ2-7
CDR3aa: CAGRDRGPEQYF
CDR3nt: TGTGCCGGCCGGGACAGGGGGCCCGAGCAGTACTTC

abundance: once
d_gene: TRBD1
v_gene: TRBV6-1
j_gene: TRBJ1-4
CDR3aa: CASNTDRGAIEKLFF
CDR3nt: TGTGCCAGCAACACCGACAGGGGGGCAATCGAAAAACTGTTTTTT

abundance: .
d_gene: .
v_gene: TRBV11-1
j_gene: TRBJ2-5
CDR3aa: CASSSDSQETQYF
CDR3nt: TGTGCCAGCAGCTCTGACAGCCAAGAGACCCAGTACTTC

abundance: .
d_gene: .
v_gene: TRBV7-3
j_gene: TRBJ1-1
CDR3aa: CASSPGHQNTEAFF
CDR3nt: TGTGCCAGCAGCCCCGGACACCAGAACACTGAAGCTTTCTTT

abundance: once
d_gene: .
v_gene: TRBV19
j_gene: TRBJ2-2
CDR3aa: CASSIRGTGELFF
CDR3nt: TGTGCCAGTAGTATCCGCGGGACCGGGGAGCTGTTTTTT

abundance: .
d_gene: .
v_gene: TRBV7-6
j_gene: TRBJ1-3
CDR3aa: CASSLKAGSGNTIYF
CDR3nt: TGTGCCAGCAGCTTAAAGGCAGGCTCTGGAAACACCATATATTTT

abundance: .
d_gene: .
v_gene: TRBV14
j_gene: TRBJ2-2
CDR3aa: CASSPRKGRVTGELFF
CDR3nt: TGTGCCAGCAGCCCCCGCAAGGGCCGGGTCACCGGGGAGCTGTTTTTT

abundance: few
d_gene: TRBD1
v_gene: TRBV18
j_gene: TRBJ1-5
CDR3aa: CASSFSGGNQPQHF
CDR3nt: TGTGCCAGCTCATTTTCAGGGGGTAATCAGCCCCAGCATTTT

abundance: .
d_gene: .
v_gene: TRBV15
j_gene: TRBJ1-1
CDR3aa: CATSRAAWEQGWTEAFF
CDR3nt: TGTGCCACCAGCAGGGCCGCCTGGGAGCAGGGGTGGACTGAAGCTTTCTTT

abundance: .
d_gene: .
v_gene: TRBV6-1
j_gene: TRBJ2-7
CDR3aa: CASRSRTYEQYF
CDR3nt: TGTGCCAGCAGATCTAGAACCTACGAGCAGTACTTC

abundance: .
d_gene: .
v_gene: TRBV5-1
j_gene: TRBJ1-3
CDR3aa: CASSPTGVTSGNTIYF
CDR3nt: TGCGCCAGCAGCCCGACCGGGGTTACCTCTGGAAACACCATATATTTT

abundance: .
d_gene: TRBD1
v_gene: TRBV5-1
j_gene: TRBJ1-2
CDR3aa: CASSYTGGNYGYTF
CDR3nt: TGCGCCAGCAGCTATACAGGGGGTAACTATGGCTACACCTTC

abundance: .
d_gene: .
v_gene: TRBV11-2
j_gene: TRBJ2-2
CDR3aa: CASSFIVLGTGELFF
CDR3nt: TGTGCCAGCAGCTTTATTGTTTTGGGAACCGGGGAGCTGTTTTTT

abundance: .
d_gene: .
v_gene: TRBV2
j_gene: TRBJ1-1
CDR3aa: CASSSRTLNTEAFF
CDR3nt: TGTGCCAGCAGTTCCCGGACCTTGAACACTGAAGCTTTCTTT

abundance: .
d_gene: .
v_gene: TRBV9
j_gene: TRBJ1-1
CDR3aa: CANSVHVISGTRNTEAFF
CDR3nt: TGTGCCAACAGCGTCCACGTCATTTCCGGGACGCGGAACACTGAAGCTTTCTTT

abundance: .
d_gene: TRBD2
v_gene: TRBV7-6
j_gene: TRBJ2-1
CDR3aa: CASSPYSGSTPYNEQFF
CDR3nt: TGTGCCAGCAGCCCGTATAGCGGGAGTACCCCCTACAATGAGCAGTTCTTC

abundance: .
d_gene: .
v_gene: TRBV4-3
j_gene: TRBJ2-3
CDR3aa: CASSPGTSTDTQYF
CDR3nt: TGCGCCAGCAGCCCAGGGACTAGCACAGATACGCAGTATTTT

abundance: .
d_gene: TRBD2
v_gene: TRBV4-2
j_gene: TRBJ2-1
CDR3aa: CASSPDSGGARGQFF
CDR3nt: TGTGCCAGCAGCCCTGATAGCGGGGGGGCACGGGGGCAGTTCTTC

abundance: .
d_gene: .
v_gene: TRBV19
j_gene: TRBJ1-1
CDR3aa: CASSIEARPNTEAFF
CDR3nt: TGTGCCAGTAGTATAGAGGCCAGACCGAACACTGAAGCTTTCTTT

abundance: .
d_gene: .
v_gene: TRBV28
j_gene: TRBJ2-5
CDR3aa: CATLEEGRLETQYF
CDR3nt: TGTGCCACCCTTGAGGAGGGTAGGTTAGAGACCCAGTACTTC

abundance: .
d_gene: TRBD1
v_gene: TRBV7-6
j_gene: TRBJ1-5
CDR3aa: CASTVGDRGRISNQPQHF
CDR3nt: TGTGCCAGCACCGTTGGGGACAGGGGGCGCATTAGCAATCAGCCCCAGCATTTT

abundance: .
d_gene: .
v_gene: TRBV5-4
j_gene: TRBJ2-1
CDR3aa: CASSPRGWQGEQFF
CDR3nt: TGTGCCAGCAGCCCCCGGGGGTGGCAGGGTGAGCAGTTCTTC